The sequence of this T cell receptor beta chain was determined in a study of prognosis after radiotherapy for stage I lung cancer listed by TCRdb under 2021. Study-wide context: Roughly 20 stage I NSCLC patients were enrolled in Nanjing, China, between 2018 and 2019. Some 15 patients presented with newly diagnosed primary stage I lung tumors, and roughly 5 carried oligometastatic NSCLC following surgical resection of the primary tumor. All patients were considered medically inoperable, owing to comorbidities in some 11 and refusal of surgery in about seven. The cohort included 13 men and several women, with a median age of about 70 years and a range of about 50 to 85 years. Squamous cell carcinoma histology was identified in roughly seven patients, and adenocarcinoma histology was identified in twelve patients. SBRT was delivered in 3 to 5 fractions with a biologically effective dose of at least 100 Gy, and image-guided IMRT or VMAT was used for delivery. Concurrent therapy was not administered to any patient alongside SBRT. About 20% of the 19 patients developed distant metastases after SBRT, at a median of approximately 7 months; the other 15 showed no significant progression. Peripheral blood TCR beta repertoires were profiled in stage I NSCLC patients before and after stereotactic body radiotherapy, and the repertoires were related to distant failure. A total of roughly 38 blood samples from approximately 20 patients were sequenced, with one sample obtained before and one obtained after SBRT for each patient.

All patients had node-negative disease on CT and PET/CT, and none had a history of other malignancies or prior chemotherapy or radiotherapy. At each of the two time points, approximately 6.2 milliliters of peripheral venous blood were collected into EDTA tubes. PBMCs were isolated by Ficoll-Paque Plus density-gradient centrifugation. Right after collection, samples were placed at -80 degrees C and kept there until analysis. What the work shows at the level of the full study, not this receptor alone: No adjustment for multiple comparisons was applied to any of the reported P values. Differences in TRBV and TRBJ usage frequencies by metastasis status were reportedly observed in two V genes at baseline and in roughly 10 V and two J genes after SBRT. Post-SBRT Shannon entropy and its change from baseline were lower in patients who developed distant metastases; baseline Shannon entropy was not associated with metastases. After SBRT, the number of unique TCR clones decreased (median about 10,000 before versus some 6,400 after; Wilcoxon paired P=0.011). The study was limited by the small cohort and short follow-up, and independent validation of the study findings is required. Whether the expanded TCR clones were tumor-specific was not determined.

On this clonotype: Its target antigen remains unknown. This clone may be a read error of a much larger clone one base away.

Two rounds of multiplex PCR on genomic DNA were used to amplify the TCR beta CDR3 region. In the first round of PCR, primers specific to each TRBV and TRBJ gene were used, and the primer sequences are filed in Chinese patent CN105087789A. Universal primers were used in the second PCR round. The Roche High Pure PCR Template Preparation Kit was used to extract genomic DNA from the frozen PBMCs. Libraries were sequenced paired-end with 151 bp reads on an Illumina HiSeq 3000. Per the authors' processing: Raw reads lacking the multiplex PCR primer sequences were removed with CutAdapt. PEAR was used to merge high-quality paired reads into contigs. By alignment to reference sequences, MiXCR assigned TRB V, D and J gene segments to each contig. CDR3 sequences were clustered by base quality and sequence similarity to remove sequencing errors. Shannon entropy, normalized by the natural log of the productive TCR sequence number, served as the measure of diversity. Clonality was defined as one minus Shannon entropy divided by the natural log of the number of unique clonotypes. Progression-free survival cut-offs for repertoire metrics were chosen using the Youden index of ROC curves, with analyses run in R 3.5.3. The public reads were reprocessed in TCRdb via fastp at Q25 and MiXCR, keeping in-frame beta chains. CDR3 protein sequences are deduplicated, and each keeps its most common genes and DNA. These V and J calls derive from TCRdb rather than the authors' analysis. Present in this sample are tens of thousands of distinct CDR3 sequences, approximately 25% of which were seen just once. The leading ten clones occupy around 8.1% of the sample.

This receptor was obtained from a donor at least 50 years old with non-small cell lung cancer. Sequences were derived from PBMCs, sampled before or after stereotactic body radiation therapy (not recorded which).

The nucleotide sequence is TGTGCCATCAGCAACAGACAGGGGAGCACTGAAGCTTTCTTT. This translates into CAISNRQGSTEAFF. The rearranged chain carries TRBV5-6 and TRBJ1-1; 8 bases in the middle match TRBD1. Its CDR3 holds 14 amino acids, cysteine through phenylalanine. The sequence is cut down to CDR3 DNA, 42 bases in frame from base 1. Based on the germline V gene, the CDR1 and CDR2 sequences are SGHDT and YYEEEE. The full variable domain, completed from the reference TRBV5-6 and TRBJ1-1 proteins outside the CDR3, reads DAGVTQSPTHLIKTRGQQVTLRCSPKSGHDTVSWYQQALGQGPQFIFQYYEEEERQRGNFPDRFSGHQFPNYSSELNVNALLLGDSALYLCAISNRQGSTEAFFGQGTRLTVV.